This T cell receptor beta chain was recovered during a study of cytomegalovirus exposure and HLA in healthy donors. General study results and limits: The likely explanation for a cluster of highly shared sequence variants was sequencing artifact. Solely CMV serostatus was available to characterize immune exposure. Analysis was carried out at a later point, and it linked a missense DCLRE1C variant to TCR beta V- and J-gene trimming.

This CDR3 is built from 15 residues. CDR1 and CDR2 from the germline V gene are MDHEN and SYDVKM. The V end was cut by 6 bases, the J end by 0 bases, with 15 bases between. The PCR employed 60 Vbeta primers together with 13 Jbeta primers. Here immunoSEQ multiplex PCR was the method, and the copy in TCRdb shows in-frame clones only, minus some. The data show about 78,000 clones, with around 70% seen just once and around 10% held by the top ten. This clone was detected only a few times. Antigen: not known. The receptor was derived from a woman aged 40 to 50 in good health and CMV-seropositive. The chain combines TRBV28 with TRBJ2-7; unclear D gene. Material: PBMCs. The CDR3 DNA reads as TGTGCCAGCAGCTCCAGTGAAGTAGCCTCCTACGAGCAGTACTTC. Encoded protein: CASSSSEVASYEQYF.